Listed below are T cell receptor beta chains from one sample, sequenced in a study of blood T cell repertoires in COVID-19. The repertoire was sequenced with immunoSEQ multiplex PCR; TCRdb's copy has only in-frame clones and lacks some. Among approximately 220,000 clones listed, around 90% were seen once. The sample taken for sequencing was peripheral blood. The receptors stem from a man aged 55 to 70 with acute or convalescent COVID-19. The CDR3 runs from the conserved cysteine through the conserved F or W. A D gene is named only where the DNA matches it firmly. Size is stated for part of the rows, as once, few or many counts, or as a class when the clone is expanded.

size,V,J,D,DNA,CDR3
NA,TRBV5-1,TRBJ1-1,TRBD1,TGCGCCAGCAGCTACGGGACAGGGAAAAACACTGAAGCTTTCTTT,CASSYGTGKNTEAFF
NA,TRBV6-1,TRBJ2-1,NA,TGTGCCAGCAGTAACAGTGTCTCCTACAATGAGCAGTTCTTC,CASSNSVSYNEQFF
NA,TRBV6-2/TRBV6-3,TRBJ2-3,NA,TGTGCCAGCAGCCCCGGACACCCACTACCCACGGATACGCAGTATTTT,CASSPGHPLPTDTQYF
NA,TRBV18,TRBJ2-3,NA,TGTGCCAGCTCACCCGGGGTGGTGGGCACAGATACGCAGTATTTT,CASSPGVVGTDTQYF
NA,TRBV9,TRBJ2-2,NA,TGTGCCAGCAGCGTAGGGGTAGCCTCCGGGGAGCTGTTTTTT,CASSVGVASGELFF
many,TRBV20-1,TRBJ1-1,NA,TGCAGTGCTAGTGGGCCGGGTCAGCGGGTAGGTGAAGCTTTCTTT,CSASGPGQRVGEAFF
once,TRBV10-1,TRBJ2-3,TRBD2,TGCGCCAGCAGTGATCCCGGGAGGACCCGCACAGATACGCAGTATTTT,CASSDPGRTRTDTQYF
NA,TRBV4-1,TRBJ1-5,TRBD1,TGCGCCAGCAGCCAAGAGACAGGGGGCTGGAATCAGCCCCAGCATTTT,CASSQETGGWNQPQHF
NA,TRBV2,TRBJ2-3,TRBD2,TGTGCCAGCAGATCGGGACTAGCGGGGGCGGATACGCAGTATTTT,CASRSGLAGADTQYF
NA,TRBV7-3,TRBJ2-4,TRBD2,TGTGCCAGCAGCTTAAACCCCGGGACTAGCGGGGGGATTATATACTTC,CASSLNPGTSGGIIYF
NA,TRBV25-1,TRBJ1-2,NA,TGTGCCAGCAGTGGCTTACGAGGGATAGGGGGGGGGAACTATGGCTACACCTTC,CASSGLRGIGGGNYGYTF
NA,TRBV6-6,TRBJ1-2,TRBD1,TGTGCCAGCAGTTACCCGGGGACAGGGGAGAACTATGGCTACACCTTC,CASSYPGTGENYGYTF
NA,TRBV11-2,TRBJ2-5,TRBD1,TGTGCCAGCAGGCCATTAGGGGGCTTGGAGACCCAGTACTTC,CASRPLGGLETQYF
NA,TRBV7-3,TRBJ1-1,NA,TGTGCCAGCAGCGATAGCAGTTCCCAGAACACTGAAGCTTTCTTT,CASSDSSSQNTEAFF
NA,TRBV6-6,TRBJ2-2,NA,TGTGCCAGCACGGGGGGCCCAACGGGCACCGGGGAGCTGTTTTTT,CASTGGPTGTGELFF
NA,TRBV28,TRBJ1-5,TRBD1,TGTGCCAGCAGTCCGGGACAGGGAAACCAGCCCCAGCATTTT,CASSPGQGNQPQHF
NA,TRBV6-1,TRBJ1-1,NA,TGTGCCAGCAGTGAAGGGCCGAACACTGAAGCTTTCTTT,CASSEGPNTEAFF
NA,TRBV5-8,TRBJ2-2,NA,TGTGCCAGCAGCTTGGGACTGACTAACACCGGGGAGCTGTTTTTT,CASSLGLTNTGELFF
few,TRBV29-1,TRBJ1-4,NA,TGCAGCGTTCCCGGGGAAACTATGGGCGAAAAACTGTTTTTT,CSVPGETMGEKLFF
NA,TRBV6-2/TRBV6-3,TRBJ1-4,NA,TGTGCCAGCAGTTACTCCTCGGGGGGCTTCGCAACTAATGAAAAACTGTTTTTT,CASSYSSGGFATNEKLFF
NA,TRBV5-5,TRBJ1-3,NA,TGTGCCAGCAGCTTGGTTCAAGTTTCGGAACAGGGTGGAAACACCATATATTTT,CASSLVQVSEQGGNTIYF
few,TRBV6-5,TRBJ1-1,NA,TGTGCCAGCAGCGCGGCCGGCACTGAAGCTTTCTTT,CASSAAGTEAFF
NA,TRBV19,TRBJ2-1,NA,TGTGCCAGTACCCAGGGTAATATGTTGGGAGAGCAGTTCTTC,CASTQGNMLGEQFF
NA,TRBV5-6,TRBJ1-6,NA,TGTGCCAGCAGCCCGCGGGACGGATATTCACCCCTCCACTTT,CASSPRDGYSPLHF
NA,TRBV19,TRBJ1-1,NA,TGTGCCAGTAGTAGGAGGTTTGATGAAGCTTTCTTT,CASSRRFDEAFF
NA,TRBV7-9,TRBJ1-2,TRBD1,TGTGCCAGCAGGCCCTCCGGGACAGGGAACTATGGCTACACCTTC,CASRPSGTGNYGYTF
once,TRBV7-2,TRBJ2-7,TRBD2,TGTGCCTCCGGACTAGCGGGGGGGCCTGACGAGCAGTACTTC,CASGLAGGPDEQYF
NA,TRBV19,TRBJ2-1,NA,TGTGCCAGTAGTCCCGGACAGAAGGGTTCCTACAATGAGCAGTTCTTC,CASSPGQKGSYNEQFF
NA,TRBV29-1,TRBJ1-2,NA,TGCAGCACCGGGACAAGGCGCTATGGCTACACCTTC,CSTGTRRYGYTF
NA,TRBV2,TRBJ1-1,NA,TGTGCCAGCACAGGGTTCTTAGAGAACACTGAAGCTTTCTTT,CASTGFLENTEAFF
NA,TRBV2,TRBJ2-4,TRBD2,TGTGCCAGCAGTGAGGGCGAGGCTAGCGGGCTCAAAAACATTCAGTACTTC,CASSEGEASGLKNIQYF
once,TRBV9,TRBJ1-1,NA,TGTGCCAGCAGCGTAGCCGGGGTGGGGAACACTGAAGCTTTCTTT,CASSVAGVGNTEAFF
NA,TRBV9,TRBJ2-3,TRBD1,TGTGCCAGCAGCCTAGGGGGCCGTTCAACTGGGGATACGCAGTATTTT,CASSLGGRSTGDTQYF
NA,TRBV18,TRBJ2-1,NA,TGTGCCAGCTCACCACTTGCCGCGAATGAGCAGTTCTTC,CASSPLAANEQFF
NA,TRBV6-1,TRBJ2-6,NA,TGTGCCAGCAGTGAAGAAGAGGGTGGTGGGGCCAACGTCCTGACTTTC,CASSEEEGGGANVLTF
NA,TRBV18,TRBJ1-4,NA,TGTGCCAGCTCCGTCGGACAGTCTAATGAAAAACTGTTTTTT,CASSVGQSNEKLFF
NA,TRBV2,TRBJ1-2,NA,TGTGCCAGCTCCTTCGCGGGGACGAATGGCTACACCTTC,CASSFAGTNGYTF
NA,TRBV5-1,TRBJ2-5,NA,TGCGCCAGCAGCCTAACCCCCTCCGGACAGGGAGGGGCTCATCCCCAGTACTTC,CASSLTPSGQGGAHPQYF
NA,TRBV5-1,TRBJ2-2,NA,TGCGCCAGCAGCTTGGTGCGGGGCAGCACCGGGGAGCTGTTTTTT,CASSLVRGSTGELFF
NA,TRBV4-3,TRBJ2-1,TRBD2,TGCGCCAGCAGCCAAGAACCGGCTAGCGGGGGCCCCAGTGAGCAGTTCTTC,CASSQEPASGGPSEQFF
NA,TRBV5-1,TRBJ2-2,TRBD2,TGCGCCAGCAGCTCGAGGACTAGCGCGAACACCGGGGAGCTGTTTTTT,CASSSRTSANTGELFF
NA,TRBV7-9,TRBJ2-1,TRBD2,TGTGCCAGCAGCTTCCGCGGGGGGGCATCCTACAATGAGCAGTTCTTC,CASSFRGGASYNEQFF
NA,TRBV6-2/TRBV6-3,TRBJ2-7,NA,TGTGCCAGCAGTTTTTGGAGGACAGCCTTCTCCTACGAGCAGTACTTC,CASSFWRTAFSYEQYF
NA,TRBV6-2/TRBV6-3,TRBJ2-7,TRBD1,TGTGCCAGCAGTTACCTGGGACAGGGGCCCTACGAGCAGTACTTC,CASSYLGQGPYEQYF
NA,TRBV19,TRBJ1-5,NA,TGTGCCAGTAGTATAGCCCCAGGGGCGGGCAATCAGCCCCAGCATTTT,CASSIAPGAGNQPQHF
NA,TRBV6-5,TRBJ2-5,TRBD2,TGTGCCAGCAGTTACTCGACTAGCGGGGGGGATAAGACCCAGTACTTC,CASSYSTSGGDKTQYF